Below are 17 T cell receptor beta chains sequenced from a single sample in a study of T cell repertoires in cytomegalovirus infection. TCRdb re-called the reads with MiXCR, one entry per CDR3 protein. The profile shows roughly 300,000 distinct CDR3 sequences, about a quarter of them singletons. Sequencing input: PBMCs. Source of these receptors: a human donor in good health (CMV status not recorded). Some clones in this sample may be carry-over from other donors' samples.

This clonotype was observed a few times. The rearrangement joins TRBV18 to TRBJ2-5; 12 nucleotides align to TRBD2. The length of the CDR3 is 17 residues. Germline loops: CDR1 KGHSH, CDR2 LQKENI. The ends lost 6 bases at V and 2 bases at J; junction bases unmatched: 10. CDR3 region: CASSPTSGGTTQETQYF. The CDR3 region has the DNA TGTGCCAGCTCTCCGACTAGCGGGGGTACCACTCAAGAGACCCAGTACTTC.

This clonotype was detected ten times or more. The chain uses TRBV4-2 and TRBJ2-3; 8 nucleotides line up with TRBD2. Germline V gene lookup returns CDR1 LGHNA and CDR2 YNFKEQ. CDR3 length equals 17 residues. The J segment lost 4 bases and the V segment lost 5 bases, leaving 14 bases of the junction unmatched. The chain's CDR3 is CASSSGLAGGRADTQYF. The CDR3 DNA sequence: TGTGCCAGCAGCTCGGGCCTGGCGGGGGGCAGGGCAGATACGCAGTATTTT.

Regarding this clonotype: At one end the junction does not follow the germline gene, possibly because of a read error. This chain links TRBV5-1 with TRBJ2-1; D unresolved. CDR1 and CDR2 from the germline V gene are SGHRS and YFSETQ. The CDR3 consists of 11 residues. The CDR3 loop reads CASAGGNGQFF. CDR3 DNA: TGCGCCAGCGCAGGCGGTAATGGGCAGTTCTTC.

The chain links TRBV7-2 to TRBJ2-1; D is perhaps TRBD1 (5 bases). This CDR3 comprises 14 residues. CDR1 SGHTA and CDR2 FQGNSA come from the germline V gene. V shed 2 bases and J shed 6 bases, with 11 bases lying between them. The CDR3 DNA follows: TGTGCCAGCAGCTTAACTCGGACAACCAATGAGCAGTTCTTC. Translated: CASSLTRTTNEQFF. Variable domain in full (rest from reference TRBV7-2 and TRBJ2-1): GAGVSQSPSNKVTEKGKDVELRCDPISGHTALYWYRQSLGQGLEFLIYFQGNSAPDKSGLPSDRFSAERTGGSVSTLTIQRTQQEDSAVYLCASSLTRTTNEQFFGPGTRLTVL.

The chain has TRBV28 and TRBJ2-4, with 8 positions matching TRBD1. In germline, CDR1 is MDHEN, CDR2 SYDVKM. The CDR3 loop spans 13 amino acids. V dropped 8 bases and J dropped 7; count of bases not matched to a gene: 7. Written as DNA, the CDR3 is TGTGCCAGCGACCGACAGGGGACGAACATTCAGTACTTC. Protein product: CASDRQGTNIQYF.

This clonotype turned up a few times. The chain joins TRBV15 to TRBJ1-2, with a weak D call TRBD1 (5 bases). Germline V gives CDR1 LNHNV, CDR2 YYDKDF (reference sequence). V gave up 7 bases and J gave up 8 bases, with 14 bases separating them. The CDR3 extends over 12 amino acids. CDR3 sequence: CATTAGYSGYTF. The CDR3 DNA follows: TGTGCCACCACCGCAGGGTATAGCGGCTACACCTTC. The entire variable domain, with the rest obtained from reference TRBV15 and TRBJ1-2, is as follows: DAMVIQNPRYQVTQFGKPVTLSCSQTLNHNVMYWYQQKSSQAPKLLFHYYDKDFNNEADTPDNFQSRRPNTSFCFLDIRSPGLGDTAMYLCATTAGYSGYTFGSGTRLTVV.

This clonotype was found many times. The chain links TRBV11-2 to TRBJ2-1; 9 bases are shared with TRBD2. In germline, CDR1 is SGHAT, CDR2 FQNNGV. The CDR3 is 17 residues long. J lost 8 bases, V lost 5 bases, and 16 bases had no gene match. This CDR3 reads CASSHPGGGSGSYEQFF. DNA for the CDR3: TGTGCCAGCAGCCATCCTGGCGGGGGTAGCGGGAGTTATGAGCAGTTCTTC.

The V call is TRBV2, the J call TRBJ2-7; 12 nucleotides line up with TRBD2. The J segment lost 0 bases and the V segment lost 7 bases, leaving 4 bases of the junction unmatched. The CDR3 is made up of 15 amino acids. Germline lookup yields CDR1 SNHLY and CDR2 FYNNEI. The CDR3 sequence is CASKTSGRNSYEQYF. CDR3 nucleotide sequence: TGTGCCAGCAAGACTAGCGGGAGAAACTCCTACGAGCAGTACTTC.

This clonotype has a handful of counts. This sequence joins TRBV14 and TRBJ2-2, with 9 bases aligning to TRBD1. Trimming took 4 bases from V and 4 from J; bases not matched to a gene: 4. CDR3 length: 15 residues. Germline CDR1 SGHDN, CDR2 FVKESK. The chain's CDR3 is CASSLWTGATGELFF. The CDR3 DNA reads TGTGCCAGCAGCCTCTGGACAGGGGCCACCGGGGAGCTGTTTTTT.

The chain recombines TRBV24-1 with TRBJ2-2; the D is unclear. CDR3 length equals 12 residues. Between the trimmed V and J ends, which lost 9 bases and 3 bases, there was a span of 7 bases. Germline assignment: CDR1 KGHDR and CDR2 SFDVKD. The CDR3 loop is CATQEHTGELFF. In DNA form, the CDR3 reads TGTGCCACCCAGGAGCACACCGGGGAGCTGTTTTTT.

This clonotype was seen a few times. V gene TRBV12-3 or TRBV12-4 combines with J gene TRBJ2-7, with 7 bases that match TRBD2. The junction had 13 bases not matched to a gene; V was cut back by 9 bases and J by 5 bases. This CDR3 region has 14 residues. This CDR3 reads CASGILAVGNEQYF. CDR3 sequence (DNA): TGTGCCAGTGGTATCCTAGCGGTCGGGAACGAGCAGTACTTC.

The table lists this clonotype with many counts. The V call is TRBV7-2, the J call TRBJ2-7; the D is unclear. V lost 9 bases and J lost 0, with 15 bases in between. From germline, CDR1 is SGHTA and CDR2 FQGNSA. This CDR3 contains 14 residues. The CDR3 sequence is CASYTDTYSYEQYF. The DNA of the CDR3 is TGTGCCAGTTATACTGACACGTACTCCTACGAGCAGTACTTC.

The chain links TRBV7-2 to TRBJ2-1; no clear D. V lost 3 bases to trimming and J lost 0 bases, with 9 bases between them. Germline CDR1 and CDR2: SGHTA and FQGNSA. The CDR3 is made up of 15 amino acids. CDR3: CASSFLSGSYNEQFF. CDR3 DNA sequence: TGTGCCAGCAGCTTTCTAAGTGGCTCCTACAATGAGCAGTTCTTC.

This clonotype was seen many times. The genes are TRBV6-1 and TRBJ1-2; no clear D. Germline values: CDR1 MNHNS, CDR2 SASEGT. The ends were cut back, 5 bases at V and 8 bases at J, with 12 bases in the middle. The CDR3 is 12 amino acids. The DNA of the CDR3 is TGTGCCAGCAGTCAGGCCCTTGTAGGCTACACCTTC. It codes for CASSQALVGYTF.

This chain uses TRBV2 with TRBJ1-4; no clear D. This CDR3 spans 14 amino acids. CDR1 and CDR2 from the germline V gene are SNHLY and FYNNEI. Trimming took 8 bases from V and 4 from J, leaving 14 bases between them. CDR3 coding DNA: TGTGCCAGCGGCAATGGACGGATTAATGAAAAACTGTTTTTT. Translated: CASGNGRINEKLFF. Based on the CDR3 plus reference TRBV2 and TRBJ1-4, the full variable domain is EPEVTQTPSHQVTQMGQEVILRCVPISNHLYFYWYRQILGQKVEFLVSFYNNEISEKSEIFDDQFSVERPDGSNFTLKIRSTKLEDSAMYFCASGNGRINEKLFFGSGTQLSVL.

The CDR3 loop reads CASSLEIRDNLMVQYF. In DNA, the CDR3 is TGTGCCAGCAGCTTGGAGATACGGGACAACCTGATGGTTCAGTACTTC. The chain combines TRBV5-5 with TRBJ2-4; maybe TRBD1 (6 bases). V dropped 0 bases and J dropped 11 bases, with 21 bases sitting between them. This CDR3 comprises 16 residues. Per germline, CDR1 SGHKS and CDR2 YYEKEE (reference sequence).

On this clonotype: A single base separates this from a much larger clone, so it may be a read error. The CDR3 loop reads CASSFKASYGYTF. CDR3 bases: TGTGCCAGCAGCTTTAAAGCCAGCTATGGCTACACCTTC. V usage is TRBV7-2 and J usage is TRBJ1-2, with D hard to call. The ends were cut back, 3 bases at V and 4 bases at J, with 9 bases in the middle. Germline loops: CDR1 SGHTA, CDR2 FQGNSA. The CDR3 is 13 amino acids.